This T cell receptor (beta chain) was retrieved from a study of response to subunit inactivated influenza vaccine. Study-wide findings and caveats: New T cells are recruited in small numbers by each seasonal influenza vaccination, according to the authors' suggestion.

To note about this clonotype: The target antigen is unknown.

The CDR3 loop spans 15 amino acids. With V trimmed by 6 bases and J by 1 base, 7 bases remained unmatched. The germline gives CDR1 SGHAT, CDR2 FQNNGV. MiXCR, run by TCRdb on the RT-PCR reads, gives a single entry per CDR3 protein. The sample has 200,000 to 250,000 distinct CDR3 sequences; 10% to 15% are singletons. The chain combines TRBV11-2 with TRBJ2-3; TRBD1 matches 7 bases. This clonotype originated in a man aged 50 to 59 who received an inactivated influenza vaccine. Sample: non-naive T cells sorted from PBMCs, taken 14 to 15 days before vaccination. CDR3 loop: CASRTTGYRTDTQYF. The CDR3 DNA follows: TGTGCCAGCAGGACGACAGGGTATCGCACAGATACGCAGTATTTT.